A single sample is the source of the 15 T cell receptor beta chains below, sequenced in a study of immune cell composition in non-small cell lung cancer. Assay: immunoSEQ multiplex PCR; the TCRdb copy retains only in-frame clones and omits some. The sample lists 11,000 to 15,000 clones; around 75% were seen once. The sample was lung tumor tissue. All receptors derive from a human donor with non-small cell lung cancer.

The chain links TRBV5-5 to TRBJ1-2, with D perhaps matching TRBD1 (5 bases). V dropped 3 bases and J dropped 5 bases, with 20 bases sitting between them. Germline V gives CDR1 SGHKS, CDR2 YYEKEE (reference sequence). This CDR3 is built from 16 residues. For the CDR3, the DNA is TGTGCCAGCAGCTCACTTTGGGAGGGGAGGTTGTATGGCTACACCTTC. Amino acid sequence: CASSSLWEGRLYGYTF.

This chain links TRBV9 with TRBJ2-2; weak D call: TRBD1 (7 bases). The CDR3 loop spans 15 amino acids. Deletions cut 1 base from V and 7 bases from J, with 14 bases between. Germline CDR1 and CDR2: SGDLS and YYNGEE. The CDR3 loop reads CASSVQGGSIGELFF. CDR3 DNA: TGTGCCAGCAGCGTACAGGGGGGATCTATCGGGGAGCTGTTTTTT.

This sequence joins TRBV18 and TRBJ2-6; TRBD2 agrees at 7 bases. Per the germline V gene, CDR1 is KGHSH and CDR2 is LQKENI. The CDR3 has 17 amino acids. Trimming cost V 3 bases and J 3 bases; bases outside gene matches: 8. The chain's CDR3 is CASSPLPSGDGANVLTF. CDR3 sequence (DNA): TGTGCCAGCTCACCCTTACCGAGCGGGGATGGGGCCAACGTCCTGACTTTC.

V and J are TRBV4-2 and TRBJ1-1; weak D call: TRBD1 (5 bases). The CDR3 spans 16 residues. Trimming stripped 1 base from V and 0 bases from J, with 12 bases between. CDR1 is LGHNA and CDR2 is YNFKEQ in the germline V gene. The DNA of the CDR3 is TGTGCCAGCAGCCAAGTTCTGGGGCCGGTGAACACTGAAGCTTTCTTT. Translated: CASSQVLGPVNTEAFF.

The chain is built from TRBV19 and TRBJ2-7, with 7 bases fitting TRBD1. This CDR3 is 14 amino acids long. CDR1 and CDR2 (germline): LNHDA, SQIVND (reference sequence). Unmatched junction bases numbered 9, after V lost 7 bases and J lost 3 bases. The CDR3 nucleotides read TGTGCCAGTACTAGGGACAGCAGTCTCTACGAGCAGTACTTC. Translation gives CASTRDSSLYEQYF.

The J gene is TRBJ2-5, the V gene TRBV5-4; D is perhaps TRBD2 (6 bases). CDR3 size: 15 residues. V was clipped by 4 bases and J by 3 bases, with 16 bases between them. Germline V lookup: CDR1 SGHNT, CDR2 YYREEE (reference sequence). The DNA for the CDR3 is TGTGCCAGCAGCCTTGCGGGGAGGCCTGAAGAGACCCAGTACTTC. Its protein product is CASSLAGRPEETQYF.

The chain is built from TRBV10-3 and TRBJ2-7, with D possibly being TRBD2 (5 bases). Germline CDR1 ENHRY, CDR2 SYGVKD. This CDR3 is built from 12 residues. V lost 3 bases and J lost 3, with 6 bases in between. In nucleotides, the CDR3 is TGTGCCATCAGTGAAGGAGGCTACGAGCAGTACTTC. As protein: CAISEGGYEQYF.

The rearrangement uses TRBV5-6 and TRBJ2-3; D might be TRBD2 (7 bases). This CDR3 region has 15 residues. CDR1 is SGHDT and CDR2 is YYEEEE in the germline V gene. Trimming took 2 bases from V and 5 from J, leaving 15 bases between them. CDR3 sequence (DNA): TGTGCCAGCAGCTTAGGAGGGGGGGCCGAAGATACGCAGTATTTT. Protein: CASSLGGGAEDTQYF.

CDR3 DNA: TGTGCCAGCAGCATAGAACAGGGGAGGTATGGCTACACCTTC. It yields the protein CASSIEQGRYGYTF. This chain joins TRBV5-4 and TRBJ1-2, with TRBD1 identical over 7 bases. CDR1 and CDR2 from the germline V gene are SGHNT and YYREEE (reference sequence). The CDR3 loop spans 14 amino acids. With 4 bases clipped from V and 5 bases from J, the junction kept 8 bases outside the gene matches.

The rearrangement joins TRBV27 to TRBJ2-1; TRBD2 agrees at 7 bases. After removal of 7 bases from V and 9 bases from J, the junction contained 9 bases not matched to a gene. The CDR3 totals 13 residues. CDR1 MNHEY and CDR2 SMNVEV come from the germline V gene (reference sequence). The CDR3 sequence is CASTRMGGTEQFF. DNA for the CDR3: TGTGCCAGCACCCGTATGGGGGGGACTGAGCAGTTCTTC.

The chain uses TRBV7-2 and TRBJ1-5; 8 bases are a match to TRBD1. V lost 5 bases to trimming and J lost 9 bases; unmatched junction nucleotides: 9. Germline-derived CDR1 and CDR2 are SGHTA and FQGNSA. This CDR3 is 14 amino acids long. Here the CDR3 reads CASSPGTGWSPQHF. CDR3 sequence (DNA): TGTGCCAGCAGCCCGGGGACAGGATGGTCGCCCCAGCATTTT. Complete variable domain (other parts from reference TRBV7-2 and TRBJ1-5): GAGVSQSPSNKVTEKGKDVELRCDPISGHTALYWYRQSLGQGLEFLIYFQGNSAPDKSGLPSDRFSAERTGGSVSTLTIQRTQQEDSAVYLCASSPGTGWSPQHFGDGTRLSIL.

The CDR3 DNA is TGTGCCAGCAGCTTAGGGGACAGGGGAGGAGAGCAGTACTTC. This codes for CASSLGDRGGEQYF. V gene TRBV11-1 combines with J gene TRBJ2-7; TRBD1 matches at 10 bases. Germline V CDR1 and CDR2: SGHAT, FQDESV (reference sequence). This CDR3 has 14 amino acids. J lost 7 bases, V lost 1 base, and 4 bases had no gene match. Using reference TRBV11-1 and TRBJ2-7 for the parts outside the CDR3, the full variable domain is EAEVAQSPRYKITEKSQAVAFWCDPISGHATLYWYRQILGQGPELLVQFQDESVVDDSQLPKDRFSAERLKGVDSTLKIQPAELGDSAMYLCASSLGDRGGEQYFGPGTRLTVT.

The chain employs TRBV27 and TRBJ1-4, with 9 bases matching TRBD1. The trim removed 4 bases at V and 7 bases at J, leaving 10 bases unmatched. Germline V lookup: CDR1 MNHEY, CDR2 SMNVEV (reference sequence). The CDR3 spans 16 residues. This CDR3 is CASSWGSMDRGEKLFF. The CDR3 DNA sequence: TGTGCCAGCAGTTGGGGATCGATGGACAGGGGTGAAAAACTGTTTTTT.

This clone has a handful of counts. The V and J genes are TRBV5-1 and TRBJ1-5; 8 bases match TRBD1. V gave up 0 bases and J gave up 4 bases; unmatched junction bases: 0. Looked up from germline, CDR1 is SGHRS and CDR2 is YFSETQ. The CDR3 totals 14 residues. The CDR3 DNA is TGCGCCAGCAGCTTGGGGACAGGGAATCAGCCCCAGCATTTT. Residues: CASSLGTGNQPQHF.

The chain is built from TRBV4-3 and TRBJ2-1; 11 bases are a match to TRBD2. Germline loops: CDR1 LGHNA, CDR2 YSLEER. The CDR3 length is 17 residues. Trimming took 4 bases from V and 7 from J; bases not matched to a gene: 12. CDR3 coding DNA: TGCGCCAGCAGCCCCCCCCGTGGACTAGCGGGCTTAAATGAGCAGTTCTTC. It specifies CASSPPRGLAGLNEQFF.